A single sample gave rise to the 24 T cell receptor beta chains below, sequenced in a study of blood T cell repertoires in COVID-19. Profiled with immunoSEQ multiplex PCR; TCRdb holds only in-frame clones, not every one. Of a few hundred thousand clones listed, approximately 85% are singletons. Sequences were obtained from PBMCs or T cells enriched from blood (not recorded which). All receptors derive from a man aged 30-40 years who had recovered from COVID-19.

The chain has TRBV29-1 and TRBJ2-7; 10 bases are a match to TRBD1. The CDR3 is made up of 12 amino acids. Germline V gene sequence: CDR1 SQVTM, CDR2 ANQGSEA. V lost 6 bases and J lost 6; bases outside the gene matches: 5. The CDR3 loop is CSVGTGVGEQYF. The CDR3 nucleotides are TGCAGCGTGGGGACAGGGGTAGGCGAGCAGTACTTC.

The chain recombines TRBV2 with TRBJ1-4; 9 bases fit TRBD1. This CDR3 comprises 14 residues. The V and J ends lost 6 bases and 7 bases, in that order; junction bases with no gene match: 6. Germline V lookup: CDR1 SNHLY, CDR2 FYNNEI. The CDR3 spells CASSRDRVGEKLFF. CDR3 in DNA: TGTGCCAGCAGCAGGGACAGGGTTGGTGAAAAACTGTTTTTT.

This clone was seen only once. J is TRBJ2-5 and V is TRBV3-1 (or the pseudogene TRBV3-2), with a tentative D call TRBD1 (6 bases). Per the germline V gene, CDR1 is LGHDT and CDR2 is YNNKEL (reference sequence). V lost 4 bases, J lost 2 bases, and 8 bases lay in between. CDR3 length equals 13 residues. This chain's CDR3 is CASSRTEQETQYF. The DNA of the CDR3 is TGTGCCAGCAGCCGGACAGAACAAGAGACCCAGTACTTC.

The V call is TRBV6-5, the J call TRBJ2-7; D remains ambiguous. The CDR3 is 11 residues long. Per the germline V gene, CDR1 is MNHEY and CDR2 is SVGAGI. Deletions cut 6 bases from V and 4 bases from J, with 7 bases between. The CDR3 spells CASRYLYEQYF. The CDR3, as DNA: TGTGCCAGCAGATACCTATACGAGCAGTACTTC.

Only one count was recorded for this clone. The CDR3 DNA reads as TGTGCCAGCAGCGTAGCTCCCGAGAAGACCCAGTACTTC. It specifies CASSVAPEKTQYF. The chain employs TRBV9 and TRBJ2-5, with unresolved D. The ends were cut back, 0 bases at V and 6 bases at J, with 9 bases in the middle. The length of the CDR3 is 13 residues. Germline V lookup: CDR1 SGDLS, CDR2 YYNGEE.

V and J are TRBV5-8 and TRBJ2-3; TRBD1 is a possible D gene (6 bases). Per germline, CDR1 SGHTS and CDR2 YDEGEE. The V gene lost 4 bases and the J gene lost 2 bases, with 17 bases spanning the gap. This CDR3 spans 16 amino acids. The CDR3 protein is CASSPYRELFTDTQYF. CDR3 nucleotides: TGTGCCAGCAGCCCGTACAGGGAGCTCTTCACAGATACGCAGTATTTT.

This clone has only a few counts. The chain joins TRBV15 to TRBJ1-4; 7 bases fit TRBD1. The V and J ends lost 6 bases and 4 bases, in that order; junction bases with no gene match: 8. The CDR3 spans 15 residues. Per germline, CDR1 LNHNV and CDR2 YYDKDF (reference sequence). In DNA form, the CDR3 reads TGTGCCACCAGACCCAGGACAGGTAGTAATGAAAAACTGTTTTTT. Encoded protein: CATRPRTGSNEKLFF.

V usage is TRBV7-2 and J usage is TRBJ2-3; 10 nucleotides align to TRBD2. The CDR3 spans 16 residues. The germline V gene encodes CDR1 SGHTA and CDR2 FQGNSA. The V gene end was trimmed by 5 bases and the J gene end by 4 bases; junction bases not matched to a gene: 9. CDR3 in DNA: TGTGCCAGCAGCCCCCTTGGGCTAGCGGGGGCAGATACGCAGTATTTT. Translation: CASSPLGLAGADTQYF.

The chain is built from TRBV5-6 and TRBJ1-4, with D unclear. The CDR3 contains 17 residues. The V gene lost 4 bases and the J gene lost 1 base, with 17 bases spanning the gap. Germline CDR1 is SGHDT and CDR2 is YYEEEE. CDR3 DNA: TGTGCCAGCAGCCCGCGGTCGGGGTGGAAAACTAATGAAAAACTGTTTTTT. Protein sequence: CASSPRSGWKTNEKLFF.

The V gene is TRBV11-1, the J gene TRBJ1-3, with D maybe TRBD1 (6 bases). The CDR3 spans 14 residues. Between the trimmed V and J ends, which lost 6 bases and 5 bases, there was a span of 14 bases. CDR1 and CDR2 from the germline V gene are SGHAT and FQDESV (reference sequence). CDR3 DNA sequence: TGTGCCAGCAGTACCTCAGGGGAACGAAACACCATATATTTT. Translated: CASSTSGERNTIYF.

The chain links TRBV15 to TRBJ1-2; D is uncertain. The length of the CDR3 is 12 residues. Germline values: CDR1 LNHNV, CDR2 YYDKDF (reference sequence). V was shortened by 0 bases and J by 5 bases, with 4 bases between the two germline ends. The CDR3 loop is CATSREQYGYTF. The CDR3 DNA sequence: TGTGCCACCAGCAGAGAACAGTATGGCTACACCTTC.

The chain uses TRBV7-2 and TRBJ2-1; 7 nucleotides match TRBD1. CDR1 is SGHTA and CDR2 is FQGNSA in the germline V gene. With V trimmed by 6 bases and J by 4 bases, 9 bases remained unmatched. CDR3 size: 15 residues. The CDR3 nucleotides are TGTGCCAGCAGTAAATCGGGACAGTCTTACAATGAGCAGTTCTTC. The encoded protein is CASSKSGQSYNEQFF.

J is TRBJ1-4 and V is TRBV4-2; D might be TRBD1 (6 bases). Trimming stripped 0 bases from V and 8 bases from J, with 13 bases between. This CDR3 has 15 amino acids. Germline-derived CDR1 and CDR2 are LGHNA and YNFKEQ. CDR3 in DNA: TGTGCCAGCAGCCAAGAGGGGGGGCGACGGGAAAAACTGTTTTTT. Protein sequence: CASSQEGGRREKLFF.

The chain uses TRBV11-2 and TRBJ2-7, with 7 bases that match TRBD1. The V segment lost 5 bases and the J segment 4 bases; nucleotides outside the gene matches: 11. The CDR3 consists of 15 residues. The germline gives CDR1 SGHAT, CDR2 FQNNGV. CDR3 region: CASSVHPTGDYEQYF. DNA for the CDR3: TGTGCCAGCAGCGTACATCCTACAGGGGATTACGAGCAGTACTTC.

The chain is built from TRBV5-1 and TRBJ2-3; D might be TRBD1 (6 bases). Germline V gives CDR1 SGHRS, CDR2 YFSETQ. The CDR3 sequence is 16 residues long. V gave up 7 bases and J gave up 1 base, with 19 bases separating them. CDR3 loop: CASASFGAGGTDTQYF. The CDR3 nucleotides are TGCGCCAGCGCGTCATTTGGGGCAGGGGGCACAGATACGCAGTATTTT.

The chain's CDR3 is CASSGTGEGYEQYF. In nucleotides, the CDR3 is TGTGCCAGCAGTGGAACAGGGGAAGGGTACGAGCAGTACTTC. V and J are TRBV25-1 and TRBJ2-7; 7 nucleotides match TRBD1. The V segment lost 4 bases and the J segment 4 bases; nucleotides outside the gene matches: 7. The CDR3 contains 14 residues. Looked up from germline, CDR1 is MGHDK and CDR2 is SYGVNS.

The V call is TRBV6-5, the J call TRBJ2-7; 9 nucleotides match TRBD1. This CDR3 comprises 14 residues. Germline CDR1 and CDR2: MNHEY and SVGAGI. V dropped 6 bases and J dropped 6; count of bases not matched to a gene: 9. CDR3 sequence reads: CASRSGTGNTEQYF. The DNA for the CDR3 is TGTGCCAGCAGGTCCGGGACAGGGAATACCGAGCAGTACTTC.

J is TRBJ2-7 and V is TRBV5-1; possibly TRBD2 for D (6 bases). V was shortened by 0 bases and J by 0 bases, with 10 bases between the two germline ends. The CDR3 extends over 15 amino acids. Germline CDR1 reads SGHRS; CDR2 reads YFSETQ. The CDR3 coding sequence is TGCGCCAGCAGCTTGGAGTCGGGGGACTCCTACGAGCAGTACTTC. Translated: CASSLESGDSYEQYF.

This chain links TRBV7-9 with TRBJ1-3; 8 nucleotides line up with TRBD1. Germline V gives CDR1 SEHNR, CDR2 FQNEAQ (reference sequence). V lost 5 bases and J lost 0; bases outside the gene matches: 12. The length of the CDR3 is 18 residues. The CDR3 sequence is CASSPRPGQATSGNTIYF. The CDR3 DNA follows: TGTGCCAGCAGCCCCCGGCCGGGACAGGCGACCTCTGGAAACACCATATATTTT.

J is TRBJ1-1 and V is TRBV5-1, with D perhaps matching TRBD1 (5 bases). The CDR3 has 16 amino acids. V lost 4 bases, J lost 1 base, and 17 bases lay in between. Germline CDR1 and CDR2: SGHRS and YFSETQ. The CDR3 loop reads CASSPAVGQGNTEAFF. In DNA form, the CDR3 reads TGCGCCAGCAGCCCGGCGGTAGGTCAGGGGAACACTGAAGCTTTCTTT.

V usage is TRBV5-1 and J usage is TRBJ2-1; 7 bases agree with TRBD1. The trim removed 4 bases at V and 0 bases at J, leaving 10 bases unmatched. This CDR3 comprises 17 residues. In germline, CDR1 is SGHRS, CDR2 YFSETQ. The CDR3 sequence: CASSHPIDRASYNEQFF. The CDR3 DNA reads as TGCGCCAGCAGCCATCCGATCGACAGGGCCTCCTACAATGAGCAGTTCTTC.

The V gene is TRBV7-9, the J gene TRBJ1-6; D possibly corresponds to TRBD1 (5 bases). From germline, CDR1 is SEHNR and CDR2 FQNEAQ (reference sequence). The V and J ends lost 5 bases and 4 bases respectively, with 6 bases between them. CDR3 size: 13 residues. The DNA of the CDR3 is TGTGCCAGCAGCCCAGGGTATAATTCACCCCTCCACTTT. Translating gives CASSPGYNSPLHF. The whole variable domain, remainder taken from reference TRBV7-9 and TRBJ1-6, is DTGVSQNPRHKITKRGQNVTFRCDPISEHNRLYWYRQTLGQGPEFLTYFQNEAQLEKSRLLSDRFSAERPKGSFSTLEIQRTEQGDSAMYLCASSPGYNSPLHFGNGTRLTVT.

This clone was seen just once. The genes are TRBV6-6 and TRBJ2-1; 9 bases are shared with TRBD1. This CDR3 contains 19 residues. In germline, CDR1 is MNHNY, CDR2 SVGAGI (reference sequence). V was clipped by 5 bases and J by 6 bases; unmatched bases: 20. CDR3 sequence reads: CASSPVPGQGGGYVNEQFF. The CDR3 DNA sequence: TGTGCCAGCAGTCCAGTCCCGGGACAGGGTGGGGGTTATGTCAATGAGCAGTTCTTC.

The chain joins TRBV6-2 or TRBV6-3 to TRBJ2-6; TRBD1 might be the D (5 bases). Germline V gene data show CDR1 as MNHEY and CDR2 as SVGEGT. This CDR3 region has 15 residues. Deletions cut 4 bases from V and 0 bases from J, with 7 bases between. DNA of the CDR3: TGTGCCAGCAGTTTCGACAGCTCTGGGGCCAACGTCCTGACTTTC. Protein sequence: CASSFDSSGANVLTF.